The T cell receptor beta chain under discussion was sequenced for a study of CD8+CD57+ T cells in acquired aplastic anemia. Overall study context: Sorted CD4+ and CD8+ cells gave an average of roughly 3.2 ug of DNA. Study results and caveats: The study identified twenty-nine CD8+ CDR3 sequences shared by patients and controls. No significant patient-versus-control difference appeared in CD8+ Simpson's diversity.

According to the study, genomic DNA was the template for TCR beta VDJ and CDR3 profiling. Each CDR3 protein is one row after TCRdb ran MiXCR on the reads. The sample lists roughly 500,000 distinct CDR3 sequences, roughly a third seen once, with around 0.82% in the top ten. Worth noting for this clonotype: As yet, its antigen is unknown.

For sequencing, patients were chosen who had shown expansion of CD8+CD57+ cells by flow cytometry. The sample taken for sequencing was sorted CD4+, CD8+, or CD8+CD57+ T cells (not recorded which) from PBMCs. The clonotype originates from a human donor with aplastic anemia.

This CDR3 reads CASSSWAGFYGYTF. The CDR3 bases are TGTGCCAGCAGTTCTTGGGCAGGCTTCTATGGCTACACCTTC. The V gene is TRBV6-5, the J gene TRBJ1-2; D gene uncertain. V was cut by 4 bases and J by 4 bases, with 13 bases left in between. CDR1 MNHEY and CDR2 SVGAGI come from the germline V gene. The CDR3 totals 14 residues.